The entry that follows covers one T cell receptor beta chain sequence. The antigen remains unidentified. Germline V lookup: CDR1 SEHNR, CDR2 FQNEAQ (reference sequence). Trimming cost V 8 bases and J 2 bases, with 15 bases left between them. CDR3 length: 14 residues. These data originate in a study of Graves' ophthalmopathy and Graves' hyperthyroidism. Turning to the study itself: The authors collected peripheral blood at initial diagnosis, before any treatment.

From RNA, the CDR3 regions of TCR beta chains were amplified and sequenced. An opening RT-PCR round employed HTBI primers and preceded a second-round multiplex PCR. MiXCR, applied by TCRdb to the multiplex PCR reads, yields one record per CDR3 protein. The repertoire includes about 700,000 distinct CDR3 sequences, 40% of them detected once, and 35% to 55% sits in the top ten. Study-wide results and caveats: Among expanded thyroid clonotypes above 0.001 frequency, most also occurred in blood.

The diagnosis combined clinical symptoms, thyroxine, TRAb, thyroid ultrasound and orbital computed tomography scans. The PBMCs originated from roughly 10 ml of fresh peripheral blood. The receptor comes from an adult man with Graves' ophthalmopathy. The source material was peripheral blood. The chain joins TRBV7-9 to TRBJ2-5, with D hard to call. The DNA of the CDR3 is TGTGCCAGCTCACCAGCGACGGGTCAAGAGACCCAGTACTTC. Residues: CASSPATGQETQYF.